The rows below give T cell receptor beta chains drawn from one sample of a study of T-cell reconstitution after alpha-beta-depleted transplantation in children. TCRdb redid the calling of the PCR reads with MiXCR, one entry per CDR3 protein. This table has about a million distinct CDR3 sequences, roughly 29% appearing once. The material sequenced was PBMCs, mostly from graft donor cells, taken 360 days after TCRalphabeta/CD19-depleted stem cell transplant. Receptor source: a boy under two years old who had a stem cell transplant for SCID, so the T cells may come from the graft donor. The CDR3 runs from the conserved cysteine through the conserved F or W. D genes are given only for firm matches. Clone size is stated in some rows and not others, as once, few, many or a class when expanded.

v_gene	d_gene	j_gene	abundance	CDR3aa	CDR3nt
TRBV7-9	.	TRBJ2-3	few	CASSLVQVAAF	TGTGCCAGCAGCTTAGTGCAGGTGGCCGCGTTT
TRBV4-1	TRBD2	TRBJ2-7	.	CASSQAVKRAGDSYEQYF	TGCGCCAGCAGCCAAGCGGTGAAGCGAGCGGGGGACTCCTACGAGCAGTACTTC
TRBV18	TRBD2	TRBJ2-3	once	CASSLTSGVGYF	TGTGCCAGCTCTCTCACTAGCGGGGTCGGGTATTTT
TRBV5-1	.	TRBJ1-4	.	CASSVRGNNEKLFF	TGCGCCAGCAGCGTGAGGGGGAACAATGAAAAACTGTTTTTT
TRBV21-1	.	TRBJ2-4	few	CASSKIGLAPPRCIQYF	TGTGCCAGCAGCAAAATAGGACTAGCGCCTCCGAGATGCATTCAGTACTTC
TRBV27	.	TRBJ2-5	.	CASSRIYQETQYF	TGTGCCAGCAGTCGAATTTACCAAGAGACCCAGTACTTC
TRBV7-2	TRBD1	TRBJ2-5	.	CASSLFGQGQTETQYF	TGTGCCAGCAGCTTATTCGGACAGGGACAAACGGAGACCCAGTACTTC
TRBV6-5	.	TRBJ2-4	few	CASTNIKNIQYF	TGTGCCAGCACCAATATCAAAAACATTCAGTACTTC
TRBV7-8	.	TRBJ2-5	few	CASSLGLRQFLGETQYF	TGTGCCAGCAGCTTAGGGTTGCGACAGTTCCTAGGGGAGACCCAGTACTTC
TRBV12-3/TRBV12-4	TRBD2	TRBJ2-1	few	CASSLRGGLAGGRSNEQFF	TGTGCCAGCAGTTTACGGGGGGGACTAGCGGGGGGCAGGAGCAATGAGCAGTTCTTC
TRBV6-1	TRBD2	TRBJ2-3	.	CASAPGLATDTQYF	TGTGCCAGCGCCCCGGGACTAGCCACAGATACGCAGTATTTT
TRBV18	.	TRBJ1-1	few	CASSQIPNTEAFF	TGTGCCAGCTCACAAATACCGAACACTGAAGCTTTCTTT
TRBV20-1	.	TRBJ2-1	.	CSARWGYNEQFF	TGCAGTGCCCGGTGGGGGTACAATGAGCAGTTCTTC
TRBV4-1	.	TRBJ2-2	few	CASSHPQANTGELFF	TGCGCCAGCAGCCACCCTCAGGCTAACACCGGGGAGCTGTTTTTT
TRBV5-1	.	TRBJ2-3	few	CASSHKDTQYF	TGCGCCAGCAGCCATAAAGATACGCAGTATTTT
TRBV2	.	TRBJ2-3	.	CAAAGPPTQYF	TGTGCCGCCGCTGGCCCGCCTACGCAGTATTTT
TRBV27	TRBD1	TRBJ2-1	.	CASSPYGTGPYNEQFF	TGTGCCAGCAGCCCATATGGGACAGGCCCCTACAATGAGCAGTTCTTC
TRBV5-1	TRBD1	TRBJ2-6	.	CASSLEGGAGANVLTF	TGCGCCAGCAGCTTGGAAGGGGGCGCTGGGGCCAACGTCCTGACTTTC
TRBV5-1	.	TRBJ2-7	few	CASSLESWSYEQYF	TGCGCCAGCAGCTTGGAGAGTTGGTCCTACGAGCAGTACTTC
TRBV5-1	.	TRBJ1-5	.	CASSLIGAPNQPQHF	TGCGCCAGCAGCTTGATCGGGGCCCCCAATCAGCCCCAGCATTTT
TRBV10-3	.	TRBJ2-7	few	CAISGGRGGSYEQYF	TGTGCCATCAGTGGGGGCCGGGGTGGCTCCTACGAGCAGTACTTC
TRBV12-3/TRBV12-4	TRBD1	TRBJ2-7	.	CASQGQFSYEQYF	TGTGCCAGCCAGGGACAGTTCTCCTACGAGCAGTACTTC